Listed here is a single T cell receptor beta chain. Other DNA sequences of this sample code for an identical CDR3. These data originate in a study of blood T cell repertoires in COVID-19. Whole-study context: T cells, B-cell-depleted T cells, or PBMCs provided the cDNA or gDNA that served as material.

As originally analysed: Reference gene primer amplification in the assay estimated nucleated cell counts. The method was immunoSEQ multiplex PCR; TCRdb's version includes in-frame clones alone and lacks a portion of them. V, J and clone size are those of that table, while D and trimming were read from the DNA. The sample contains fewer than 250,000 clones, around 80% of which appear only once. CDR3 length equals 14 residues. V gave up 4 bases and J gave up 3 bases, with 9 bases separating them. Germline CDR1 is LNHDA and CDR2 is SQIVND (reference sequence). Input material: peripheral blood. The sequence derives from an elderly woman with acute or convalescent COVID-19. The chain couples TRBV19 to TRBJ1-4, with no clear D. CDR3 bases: TGTGCCAGTAGTACTGGGCGGGCTAATGAAAAACTGTTTTTT. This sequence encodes CASSTGRANEKLFF.